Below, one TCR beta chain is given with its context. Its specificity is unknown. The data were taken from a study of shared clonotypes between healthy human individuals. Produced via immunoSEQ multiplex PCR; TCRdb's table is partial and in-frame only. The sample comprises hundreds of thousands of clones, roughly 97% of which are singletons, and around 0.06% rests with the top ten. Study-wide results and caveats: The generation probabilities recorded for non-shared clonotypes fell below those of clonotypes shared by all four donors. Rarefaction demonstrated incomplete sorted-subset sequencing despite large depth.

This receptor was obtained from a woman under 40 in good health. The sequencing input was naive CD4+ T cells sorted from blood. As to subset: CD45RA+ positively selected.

CDR3 coding DNA: TGTGCCAGTAGTATAGATGAGGCGGGTGGTGTGTGGACTGAAGCTTTCTTT. Amino acids: CASSIDEAGGVWTEAFF. This chain joins TRBV19 and TRBJ1-1, with D unresolved. Germline V gives CDR1 LNHDA, CDR2 SQIVND (reference sequence). There are 17 residues in the CDR3. V was trimmed by 0 bases and J by 5 bases, leaving 19 bases between them. The full variable domain, completed using reference TRBV19 and TRBJ1-1, is DGGITQSPKYLFRKEGQNVTLSCEQNLNHDAMYWYRQDPGQGLRLIYYSQIVNDFQKGDIAEGYSVSREKKESFPLTVTSAQKNPTAFYLCASSIDEAGGVWTEAFFGQGTRLTVV.